Shown below are 26 T cell receptor beta chains from a single sample sequenced in a study of OX40 agonist ivuxolimab in advanced cancers. Repertoires were generated with immunoSEQ multiplex PCR, while TCRdb's copy carries only in-frame clones and drops some. The profile shows several thousand clones, 80% of them singletons. The material sequenced was CD4+ or CD8+ T cells sorted from blood, taken in a trial of the OX40 agonist ivuxolimab. These receptors came from an adult with an advanced solid tumor such as melanoma, head and neck, liver or kidney cancer.

DNA for the CDR3: TGTGCCAGCACGGACAGGGGTGATGGCTACACCTTC. Translated, it gives CASTDRGDGYTF. The rearrangement joins TRBV2 to TRBJ1-2; 9 nucleotides match TRBD1. V was pared by 7 bases and J by 6 bases, with 3 bases of the junction left unmatched. This CDR3 has 12 amino acids. CDR1 is SNHLY, CDR2 FYNNEI, per germline.

Concerning this clone itself: The same CDR3 is also encoded by other DNA sequences in this sample. The chain has TRBV5-1 and TRBJ2-7; D perhaps matches TRBD2 (6 bases). The CDR3 is 13 amino acids. Germline-derived CDR1 and CDR2 are SGHRS and YFSETQ. V was cut by 5 bases and J by 5 bases, with 14 bases left in between. The CDR3 reads CASRGQGGNEQYF. Here the CDR3 DNA reads TGCGCCAGCAGGGGGCAGGGAGGAAACGAGCAGTACTTC. The whole variable domain, remainder taken from reference TRBV5-1 and TRBJ2-7, is KAGVTQTPRYLIKTRGQQVTLSCSPISGHRSVSWYQQTPGQGLQFLFEYFSETQRNKGNFPGRFSGRQFSNSRSEMNVSTLELGDSALYLCASRGQGGNEQYFGPGTRLTVT.

This rearrangement joins TRBV28 to TRBJ1-1, with no clear D. The germline V gene has CDR1 MDHEN and CDR2 SYDVKM. V lost 6 bases and J 0 bases, leaving 5 bases between the germline ends. This CDR3 has 12 amino acids. The CDR3 protein is CASSPLNTEAFF. The CDR3 region has the DNA TGTGCCAGCAGCCCCCTGAACACTGAAGCTTTCTTT.

J is TRBJ1-2 and V is TRBV4-1; 7 nucleotides line up with TRBD1. The CDR3 is 14 residues long. Germline V gene sequence: CDR1 MGHRA, CDR2 YSYEKL. The trim removed 2 bases at V and 4 bases at J, leaving 4 bases unmatched. This CDR3 reads CASSQPRGGYGYTF. CDR3 coding DNA: TGCGCCAGCAGCCAACCCAGGGGGGGCTATGGCTACACCTTC.

The chain couples TRBV2 to TRBJ2-7; 9 nucleotides align to TRBD1. The CDR3 is 14 residues long. Losses at the gene ends were 5 bases for V and 5 bases for J; bases not matched to a gene: 7. Germline assignment: CDR1 SNHLY and CDR2 FYNNEI. This chain's CDR3 is CASSSWTGDHEQYF. The DNA for the CDR3 is TGTGCCAGCAGTTCATGGACAGGGGACCACGAGCAGTACTTC.

The CDR3 DNA reads TGTGCCAGCAGTTCAGACAGGATGGGCTCGGGGGGCTACACCTTC. As protein: CASSSDRMGSGGYTF. The chain combines TRBV6-6 with TRBJ1-2; a possible D gene is TRBD1 (6 bases). V was trimmed by 4 bases and J by 8 bases, leaving 20 bases between them. The CDR3 totals 15 residues. Germline V gene lookup returns CDR1 MNHNY and CDR2 SVGAGI (reference sequence).

The CDR3: CASRRGHNQETQYF. The CDR3, as DNA: TGTGCCAGCAGGCGGGGACATAACCAAGAGACCCAGTACTTC. The rearrangement uses TRBV6-5 and TRBJ2-5; D may be TRBD1 or TRBD2 (6 bases each). CDR1 and CDR2 (germline): MNHEY, SVGAGI. The CDR3 spans 14 residues. Trimming took off 6 bases at V and 0 bases at J, with 11 bases between the two ends.

This clone was seen only a few times. The CDR3 nucleotides are TGCGCCAGCAGCCCAAGCGGGGGGGCCGGGGAGACCCAGTACTTC. Translating it yields CASSPSGGAGETQYF. The V gene is TRBV5-1, the J gene TRBJ2-5, with TRBD2 matching over 10 bases. The CDR3 loop spans 15 amino acids. In germline, CDR1 is SGHRS, CDR2 YFSETQ. V dropped 4 bases and J dropped 5; count of bases not matched to a gene: 8.

This chain joins TRBV6-6 and TRBJ2-3; 8 bases match TRBD2. In germline, CDR1 is MNHNY, CDR2 SVGAGI (reference sequence). J was trimmed by 4 bases and V by 8 bases; bases with no gene match: 5. This CDR3 spans 13 amino acids. This chain's CDR3 is CASGTGGPDTQYF. The CDR3 region has the DNA TGTGCCAGCGGCACGGGGGGGCCAGATACGCAGTATTTT.

This clone was detected a few times. This chain connects TRBV5-5 to TRBJ2-5; D may match TRBD1 or TRBD2 (6 bases each). The CDR3 consists of 14 residues. The V gene lost 0 bases and the J gene lost 7 bases, with 13 bases spanning the gap. CDR1 and CDR2 from the germline V gene are SGHKS and YYEKEE (reference sequence). The CDR3 nucleotides read TGTGCCAGCAGCTTGGCGATGGGGGGCGGGACCCAGTACTTC. This translates into CASSLAMGGGTQYF. Based on the CDR3 plus reference TRBV5-5 and TRBJ2-5, the full variable domain is DAGVTQSPTHLIKTRGQQVTLRCSPISGHKSVSWYQQVLGQGPQFIFQYYEKEERGRGNFPDRFSARQFPNYSSELNVNALLLGDSALYLCASSLAMGGGTQYFGPGTRLLVL.

By frequency in the sample, this clone is medium-sized. The chain is built from TRBV2 and TRBJ2-1; D not resolved. Germline values: CDR1 SNHLY, CDR2 FYNNEI. The V end lost 7 bases, the J end lost 7 bases, and 8 bases lay between the germline ends. The CDR3 totals 11 residues. This CDR3 is CASNTANEQFF. The CDR3 DNA sequence: TGTGCCAGCAACACAGCGAATGAGCAGTTCTTC.

This chain connects TRBV2 to TRBJ2-2; 8 bases are shared with TRBD2. Losses at the gene ends were 4 bases for V and 7 bases for J; bases not matched to a gene: 8. The germline V gene encodes CDR1 SNHLY and CDR2 FYNNEI. This CDR3 is built from 15 residues. This CDR3 reads CASSGAGGHLGELFF. The CDR3, as DNA: TGTGCCAGCAGTGGGGCGGGGGGCCACCTCGGGGAGCTGTTTTTT. Full variable domain (missing parts from reference TRBV2 and TRBJ2-2): EPEVTQTPSHQVTQMGQEVILRCVPISNHLYFYWYRQILGQKVEFLVSFYNNEISEKSEIFDDQFSVERPDGSNFTLKIRSTKLEDSAMYFCASSGAGGHLGELFFGEGSRLTVL.

This clone was counted once. V is TRBV5-6 and J is TRBJ1-2; possible D gene TRBD1, 5 bases. With 1 base removed from V and 5 bases from J, the gap between germline ends came to 9 bases. CDR3 length: 13 amino acids. Germline values: CDR1 SGHDT, CDR2 YYEEEE. The CDR3, as DNA: TGTGCCAGCAGCTTGCGGGGGTTTTATGGCTACACCTTC. It codes for CASSLRGFYGYTF.

V and J are TRBV4-1 and TRBJ2-7; D possibly matches TRBD1 or TRBD2 (5 bases each). The germline gives CDR1 MGHRA, CDR2 YSYEKL. The CDR3 contains 15 residues. V was cut by 3 bases and J by 4 bases, with 16 bases left in between. The CDR3 DNA reads TGCGCCAGCAGCCAGAGGGACGGACCCTCGTACGAGCAGTACTTC. Translated: CASSQRDGPSYEQYF.

The genes are TRBV5-1 and TRBJ1-6, with unresolved D. The CDR3 spans 14 residues. Trimming removed 3 bases from V and 9 bases from J, with 13 bases in between. CDR1 and CDR2 from the germline V gene are SGHRS and YFSETQ. CDR3 loop: CASSWATDSSPLHF. Here the CDR3 DNA reads TGCGCCAGCAGCTGGGCAACCGACTCTTCACCCCTCCACTTT.

J is TRBJ1-1 and V is TRBV4-1, with a possible D match to TRBD1 (5 bases). Germline V gene lookup returns CDR1 MGHRA and CDR2 YSYEKL. CDR3 length: 14 amino acids. Trimming took 4 bases from V and 3 from J, leaving 12 bases between them. CDR3 residues: CASSPRQKDTEAFF. Written as DNA, the CDR3 is TGCGCCAGCAGCCCACGACAGAAAGACACTGAAGCTTTCTTT.

This clone was seen a single time. This rearrangement joins TRBV4-1 to TRBJ1-5, with D possibly TRBD1 on 5 matching bases. Per the germline V gene, CDR1 is MGHRA and CDR2 is YSYEKL. This CDR3 spans 15 amino acids. V was pared by 1 base and J by 0 bases, with 7 bases between. This chain's CDR3 is CASSQGDGSNQPQHF. The CDR3, as DNA: TGCGCCAGCAGCCAAGGGGACGGTAGCAATCAGCCCCAGCATTTT.

J is TRBJ2-3 and V is TRBV11-2; D tentatively fits TRBD1 or TRBD2 (6 bases each). Germline-derived CDR1 and CDR2 are SGHAT and FQNNGV. The CDR3 length is 17 residues. V was cut by 4 bases and J by 0 bases, with 17 bases left in between. CDR3 in amino acids: CASSSDRYGGSTDTQYF. The DNA of the CDR3 is TGTGCCAGCAGCTCCGACAGATACGGGGGCAGCACAGATACGCAGTATTTT.

The chain employs TRBV4-1 and TRBJ1-3; the D gene is possibly TRBD1 (6 bases). The V and J ends lost 5 bases and 3 bases respectively, with 11 bases between them. From germline, CDR1 is MGHRA and CDR2 YSYEKL. This CDR3 comprises 14 residues. CDR3 nucleotide sequence: TGCGCCAGCAGCTCTCAGGGGTTTGGAAACACCATATATTTT. This translates into CASSSQGFGNTIYF.

This clone has a single count. This rearrangement joins TRBV10-2 to TRBJ2-4, with D unresolved. The CDR3 has 16 residues. The ends were cut back, 3 bases at V and 0 bases at J, with 12 bases in the middle. The germline V gene has CDR1 WSHSY and CDR2 SAAADI. CDR3 in DNA: TGCGCCAGCAGTGATGGTGTGTCTCCAGCCAAAAACATTCAGTACTTC. The encoded protein is CASSDGVSPAKNIQYF.

CDR3: CAIIQGDGGYTF. CDR3 DNA sequence: TGTGCCATCATACAGGGGGACGGCGGCTACACCTTC. This chain uses TRBV18 with TRBJ1-2, with 8 nucleotides matching TRBD1. This CDR3 region has 12 residues. With 10 bases clipped from V and 8 bases from J, the junction kept 9 bases outside the gene matches. Germline CDR1 KGHSH, CDR2 LQKENI.

The rearrangement uses TRBV6-6 and TRBJ2-7, with 7 bases that match TRBD1. V shed 2 bases, J shed 3 bases, and the junction held 4 bases outside the gene matches. The CDR3 covers 14 residues. Germline CDR1 reads MNHNY; CDR2 reads SVGAGI (reference sequence). The CDR3 DNA reads as TGTGCCAGCAGTTACGTAGACAGGGACTACGAGCAGTACTTC. It yields the protein CASSYVDRDYEQYF.

The V and J genes are TRBV4-1 and TRBJ2-1; D not certain. CDR1 and CDR2 from the germline V gene are MGHRA and YSYEKL. This CDR3 has 14 residues. Trimming left V 0 bases short and J 8 bases short, with 11 bases between. CDR3: CASSQETLGYEQFF. DNA of the CDR3: TGCGCCAGCAGCCAAGAAACTTTGGGCTATGAGCAGTTCTTC.

This clone was observed a handful of times. The genes are TRBV29-1 and TRBJ2-5, with 8 bases matching TRBD2. This CDR3 contains 14 residues. Germline V CDR1 and CDR2: SQVTM, ANQGSEA. V trimming: 6 bases; J trimming: 7 bases; junction bases outside the gene matches: 13. The CDR3 is CSVASRDREGTQYF. DNA of the CDR3: TGCAGCGTGGCCTCCCGGGATCGGGAGGGGACCCAGTACTTC.

This chain joins TRBV11-2 and TRBJ1-1; no firm D call. Germline V lookup: CDR1 SGHAT, CDR2 FQNNGV. Trimming left V 0 bases short and J 7 bases short, with 9 bases between. The CDR3 loop spans 13 amino acids. CDR3: CASSLDPRFEAFF. The DNA of the CDR3 is TGTGCCAGCAGCTTAGACCCCAGATTTGAAGCTTTCTTT.

The chain carries TRBV6-1 and TRBJ1-5, with 9 bases aligning to TRBD1. CDR3 length equals 14 residues. CDR1 is MNHNS and CDR2 is SASEGT in the germline V gene. Unmatched junction bases numbered 7, after V lost 6 bases and J lost 7 bases. The DNA of the CDR3 is TGTGCCAGCAGAGCGACAGGGGGAAGGCAGCCCCAGCATTTT. Protein: CASRATGGRQPQHF.